A selection of T cell receptor delta chains follows, all from one sample in a study of gamma-delta T cells after stem cell transplantation. TCRdb re-called the RT-PCR reads through CATT. The sample shows over 2,000 delta-chain clones, approximately 2.1% of them seen only once. The sample taken for sequencing was gamma-delta T cells. These receptor sequences come from a human donor. It is not recorded whose cells these are; they may come from a transplant donor. The CDR3 runs from the conserved cysteine through the conserved F or W. A D gene is named only where the DNA matches it firmly. Size is stated for part of the rows, as once, few or many counts, or as a class when the clone is expanded.

clone_size j_call v_call d_call cdr3_aa cdr3_nt
few TRDJ1 TRDV2 TRDD3 CACDTLLGDTGDKLIF TGTGCCTGTGACACCCTACTGGGGGATACGGGCGATAAACTCATCTTT
large TRDJ1 TRDV2 TRDD3 CACDTAWGIPYTDKLIF TGTGCCTGTGACACGGCGTGGGGGATTCCCTACACCGATAAACTCATCTTT
few TRDJ1 TRDV2 TRDD3 CACDELGDTTDKLIF TGTGCCTGTGATGAGCTGGGGGATACAACCGATAAACTCATCTTT
medium-sized TRDJ1 TRDV3 TRDD3 CAFRDPQLVLGDTRQVASLRKLIF TGTGCCTTTAGAGACCCCCAGCTGGTACTGGGGGATACGCGGCAGGTGGCCAGTCTCCGTAAACTCATCTTT
medium-sized TRDJ1 TRDV2 - CACDEVLFTDKLIF TGTGCCTGTGACGAAGTTCTGTTCACCGATAAACTCATCTTT
- TRDJ1 TRDV2 TRDD3 CACDPLGDAPDKLIF TGTGCCTGTGACCCACTGGGGGATGCCCCCGATAAACTCATCTTT
- TRDJ1 TRDV2 TRDD3 CACDPVLGDRTDKLIF TGTGCCTGTGACCCCGTACTGGGGGATCGCACCGATAAACTCATCTTT
large TRDJ1 TRDV2 TRDD3 CACDGVGDTRTDKLIF TGTGCCTGTGACGGGGTGGGGGATACGCGGACCGATAAACTCATCTTT
large TRDJ1 TRDV2 TRDD3 CACDTGGIGGYRVGYTDKLIF TGTGCCTGTGACACCGGTGGTATTGGGGGATACAGGGTGGGGTACACCGATAAACTCATCTTT
large TRDJ1 TRDV2 TRDD3 CACDLVLGVEEYTDKLIF TGTGCCTGTGACCTGGTACTGGGGGTGGAGGAATACACCGATAAACTCATCTTT
large TRDJ1 TRDV2 TRDD3 CACDTVGDTYPDKLIF TGTGCCTGTGACACTGTGGGGGATACTTACCCCGATAAACTCATCTTT
few TRDJ1 TRDV2 TRDD3 CACDALLGDTRKLIF TGTGCCTGTGACGCCCTACTGGGGGATACCCGGAAACTCATCTTT
large TRDJ1 TRDV2 TRDD3 CACDTLLLRTGGSSTDKLIF TGTGCCTGTGACACCCTCCTCCTTCGAACTGGGGGATCTTCCACCGATAAACTCATCTTT
- TRDJ1 TRDV2 TRDD3 CACDTLLGVPEGLIF TGTGCCTGTGACACCCTACTGGGGGTCCCTGAGGGACTCATCTTT
medium-sized TRDJ1 TRDV1 TRDD3 CALGPTYAFLRPNWGILPTQYTDKLIF TGTGCTCTTGGTCCCACTTACGCGTTCCTACGACCTAATTGGGGGATACTCCCAACGCAATATACCGATAAACTCATCTTT
few TRDJ3 TRDV2 - CACDTVGVYADTWDTRQMFF TGTGCCTGTGACACCGTAGGGGTATACGCGGACACCTGGGACACCCGACAGATGTTTTTC
large TRDJ1 TRDV2 - CACDTVGVYADTDKLIF TGTGCCTGTGACACCGTAGGGGTATACGCGGACACCGATAAACTCATCTTT
large TRDJ1 TRDV2 - CACDTLIGLYTDKLIF TGTGCCTGTGACACTCTAATCGGGTTGTACACCGATAAACTCATCTTT
few TRDJ1 TRDV2 TRDD3 CACDTMGGSATDKLIF TGTGCCTGTGACACGATGGGGGGATCCGCCACCGATAAACTCATCTTT
- TRDJ1 TRDV2 - CACDTVGFTDKLIF TGTGCCTGTGACACCGTTGGGTTCACCGATAAACTCATCTTT
few TRDJ1 TRDV2 TRDD3 CACDTLLGDGGRLIF TGTGCCTGTGATACCCTCCTGGGGGATGGGGGTCGACTCATCTTT
few TRDJ3 TRDV2 TRDD3 CACDVAGGWSSWDTRQMFF TGTGCCTGTGACGTCGCTGGGGGATGGAGCTCCTGGGACACCCGACAGATGTTTTTC
- TRDJ3 TRDV2 TRDD3 CACDPLGDTSWDTRQMFF TGTGCCTGTGACCCACTGGGGGATACCTCCTGGGACACCCGACAGATGTTTTTC
medium-sized TRDJ1 TRDV1 TRDD3 CALGEPLSQWGYGTNTDKLIF TGTGCTCTTGGGGAACCCCTCAGTCAGTGGGGATACGGGACTAACACCGATAAACTCATCTTT
large TRDJ1 TRDV2 TRDD3 CACDTVIGLGDSKTDKLIF TGTGCCTGTGACACCGTGATAGGTCTGGGGGATAGTAAAACCGATAAACTCATCTTT
large TRDJ1 TRDV2 TRDD3 CACGTVDPLGGGPPYTDKLIF TGTGCCTGTGGCACCGTGGATCCCCTTGGTGGGGGACCTCCCTACACCGATAAACTCATCTTT
large TRDJ1 TRDV2 TRDD3 CACAGLGDYTDKLIF TGTGCCTGTGCCGGTCTGGGGGACTACACCGATAAACTCATCTTT
large TRDJ1 TRDV2 - CACDGVTGGLYTDKLIF TGTGCCTGTGATGGGGTAACCGGGGGTTTGTACACCGATAAACTCATCTTT
- TRDJ1 TRDV2 - CACDTGSRVRRGTDKLIF TGTGCCTGTGACACCGGTTCGCGGGTGAGACGAGGAACCGATAAACTCATCTTT
few TRDJ1 TRDV2 - CACDRLEGSPYTDKLIF TGTGCCTGTGACCGTCTGGAGGGATCCCCGTACACCGATAAACTCATCTTT
large TRDJ1 TRDV2 TRDD3 CACDTRFAGGYGDTDKLIF TGTGCCTGTGACACTCGATTTGCTGGGGGATACGGGGACACCGATAAACTCATCTTT
- TRDJ3 TRDV2 TRDD3 CACDSSGGYAHSWDTRQMFF TGTGCCTGTGACTCCTCTGGGGGATACGCGCACTCCTGGGACACCCGACAGATGTTTTTC
large TRDJ3 TRDV2 TRDD3 CACDTGWGIPGSWDTRQMFF TGTGCCTGTGACACCGGCTGGGGGATACCCGGCTCCTGGGACACCCGACAGATGTTTTTC
medium-sized TRDJ1 TRDV2 TRDD3 CACDTLAGGYYDTDKLIF TGTGCCTGTGACACCCTGGCTGGGGGATACTATGACACCGATAAACTCATCTTT
few TRDJ1 TRDV2 TRDD3 CACDTLMGDRTDKLIF TGTGCCTGTGACACCTTAATGGGGGATCGCACCGATAAACTCATCTTT
large TRDJ1 TRDV2 - CACDTVSWGDKLIF TGTGCCTGTGACACCGTATCATGGGGAGATAAACTCATCTTT
- TRDJ1 TRDV2 TRDD3 CACDTVLLGDGGRLIF TGTGCCTGTGACACCGTTCTATTGGGGGATGGGGGTCGACTCATCTTT
few TRDJ1 TRDV3 TRDD3 CAFTSWSCPGIWFPYTDKLIF TGTGCCTTTACCTCATGGTCATGTCCGGGGATATGGTTTCCGTACACCGATAAACTCATCTTT
large TRDJ3 TRDV2 TRDD3 CACDTVSLGDTPPSWDTRQMFF TGTGCCTGTGACACCGTGTCGCTGGGGGATACGCCCCCTTCCTGGGACACCCGACAGATGTTTTTC
medium-sized TRDJ1 TRDV2 - CACDTVGASWTDKLIF TGTGCCTGTGACACCGTGGGGGCCTCGTGGACCGATAAACTCATCTTT
medium-sized TRDJ1 TRDV2 - CACDALELYWGPNTDKLIF TGTGCCTGTGACGCCCTGGAGTTGTATTGGGGGCCCAACACCGATAAACTCATCTTT
few TRDJ3 TRDV2 TRDD3 CACDTVTGGYHSWDTRQMFF TGTGCCTGTGACACCGTGACTGGGGGATACCACTCCTGGGACACCCGACAGATGTTTTTC
large TRDJ1 TRDV2 TRDD3 CACDTMVGENTDKLIF TGTGCCTGTGACACTATGGTGGGGGAAAACACCGATAAACTCATCTTT
- TRDJ3 TRDV2 TRDD3 CACDTGAGGFSSWDTRQMFF TGTGCCTGTGACACCGGAGCTGGGGGATTCAGCTCCTGGGACACCCGACAGATGTTTTTC
few TRDJ1 TRDV2 TRDD3 CACDTLGDTTLYTDKLIF TGTGCCTGTGACACGCTGGGGGATACCACACTGTACACCGATAAACTCATCTTT
large TRDJ3 TRDV2 TRDD3 CACDTGAGGWSSWDTRQMFF TGTGCCTGTGACACCGGAGCTGGGGGATGGAGCTCCTGGGACACCCGACAGATGTTTTTC
few TRDJ1 TRDV2 TRDD3 CACDTLLGDLTDKLIF TGTGCCTGTGACACCCTACTGGGGGACCTCACCGATAAACTCATCTTT
large TRDJ1 TRDV2 TRDD3 CACDTLILGDTLEPDTDKLIF TGTGCCTGTGACACCCTCATACTGGGGGATACGCTAGAGCCCGACACCGATAAACTCATCTTT
few TRDJ1 TRDV2 TRDD3 CACDTSFTGGYAKGDKLIF TGTGCCTGTGACACGAGCTTCACTGGGGGATACGCGAAAGGCGATAAACTCATCTTT
large TRDJ1 TRDV2 TRDD3 CACDRLGDTQALTDKLIF TGTGCCTGTGACCGACTGGGGGATACGCAAGCCCTCACCGATAAACTCATCTTT
large TRDJ1 TRDV2 - CACDTIPQRGLSDKLIF TGTGCCTGTGACACAATCCCTCAGCGGGGGTTGTCCGATAAACTCATCTTT
large TRDJ1 TRDV2 - CACDTVGDGNDKLIF TGTGCCTGTGACACCGTTGGGGATGGAAACGATAAACTCATCTTT
few TRDJ1 TRDV2 TRDD3 CACDTLMGIRGEYTDKLIF TGTGCCTGTGACACCCTGATGGGGATACGCGGGGAGTACACCGATAAACTCATCTTT